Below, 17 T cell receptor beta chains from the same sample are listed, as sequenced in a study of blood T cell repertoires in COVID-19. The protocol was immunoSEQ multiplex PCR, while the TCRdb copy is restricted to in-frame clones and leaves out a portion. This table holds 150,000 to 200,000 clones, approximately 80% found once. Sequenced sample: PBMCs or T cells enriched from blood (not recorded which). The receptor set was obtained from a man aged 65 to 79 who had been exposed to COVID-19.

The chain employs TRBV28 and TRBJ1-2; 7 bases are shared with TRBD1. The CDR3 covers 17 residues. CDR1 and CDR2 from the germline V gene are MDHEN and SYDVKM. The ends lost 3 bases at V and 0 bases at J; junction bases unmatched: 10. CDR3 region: CASSLNPGQDTNYGYTF. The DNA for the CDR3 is TGTGCCAGCAGTTTGAATCCTGGACAGGATACTAACTATGGCTACACCTTC.

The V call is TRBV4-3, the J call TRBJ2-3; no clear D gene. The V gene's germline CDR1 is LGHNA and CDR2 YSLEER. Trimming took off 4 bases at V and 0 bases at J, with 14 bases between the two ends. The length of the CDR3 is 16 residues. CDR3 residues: CASSLRHPLSTDTQYF. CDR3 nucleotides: TGCGCCAGCAGCCTCCGACACCCCCTTAGCACAGATACGCAGTATTTT.

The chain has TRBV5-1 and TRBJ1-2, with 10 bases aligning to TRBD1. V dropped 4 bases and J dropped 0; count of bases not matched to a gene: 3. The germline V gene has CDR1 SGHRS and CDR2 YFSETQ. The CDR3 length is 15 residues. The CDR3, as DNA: TGCGCCAGCAGCAGGGACAGGGGAGCTAACTATGGCTACACCTTC. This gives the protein CASSRDRGANYGYTF.

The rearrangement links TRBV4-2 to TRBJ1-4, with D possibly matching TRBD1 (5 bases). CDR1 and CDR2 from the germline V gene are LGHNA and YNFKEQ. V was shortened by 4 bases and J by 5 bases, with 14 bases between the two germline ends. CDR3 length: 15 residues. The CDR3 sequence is CASSPSAGQNEKLFF. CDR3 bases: TGTGCCAGCAGCCCCTCGGCAGGACAAAATGAAAAACTGTTTTTT.

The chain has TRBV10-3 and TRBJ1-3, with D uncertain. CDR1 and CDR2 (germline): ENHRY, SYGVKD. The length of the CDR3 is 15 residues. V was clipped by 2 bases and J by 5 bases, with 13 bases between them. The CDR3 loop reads CAISETSTGRNTIYF. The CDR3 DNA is TGTGCCATCAGTGAGACGAGTACGGGGAGAAACACCATATATTTT.

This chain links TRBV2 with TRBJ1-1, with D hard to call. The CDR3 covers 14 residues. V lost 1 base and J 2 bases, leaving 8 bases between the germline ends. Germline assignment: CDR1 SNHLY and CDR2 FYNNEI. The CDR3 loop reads CASSEGRTNTEAFF. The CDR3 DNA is TGTGCCAGCAGTGAAGGACGGACTAACACTGAAGCTTTCTTT.

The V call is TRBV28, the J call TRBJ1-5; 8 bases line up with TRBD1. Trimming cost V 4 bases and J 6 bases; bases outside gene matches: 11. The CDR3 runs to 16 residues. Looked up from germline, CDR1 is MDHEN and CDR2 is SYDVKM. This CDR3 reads CASSSQGVGLRQPQHF. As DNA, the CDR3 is TGTGCCAGCAGTTCACAGGGGGTAGGATTGCGTCAGCCCCAGCATTTT.

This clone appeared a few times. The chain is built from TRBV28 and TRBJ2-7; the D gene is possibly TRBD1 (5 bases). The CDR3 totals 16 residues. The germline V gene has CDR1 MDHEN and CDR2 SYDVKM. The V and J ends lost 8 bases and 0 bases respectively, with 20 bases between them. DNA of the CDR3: TGTGCCAGCGTGGGGTCGGACATGTTAAGCTCCTACGAGCAGTACTTC. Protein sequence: CASVGSDMLSSYEQYF.

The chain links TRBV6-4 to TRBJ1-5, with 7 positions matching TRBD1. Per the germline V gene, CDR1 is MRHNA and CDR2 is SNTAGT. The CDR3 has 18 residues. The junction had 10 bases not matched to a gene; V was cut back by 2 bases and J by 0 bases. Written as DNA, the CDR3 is TGTGCCAGCAGTGACGGGGGCAGGGGGAATTATAGCAATCAGCCCCAGCATTTT. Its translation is CASSDGGRGNYSNQPQHF.

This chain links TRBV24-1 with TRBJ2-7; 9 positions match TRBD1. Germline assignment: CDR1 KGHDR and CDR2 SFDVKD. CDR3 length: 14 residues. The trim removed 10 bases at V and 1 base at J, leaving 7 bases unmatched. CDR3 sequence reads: CATSPGQGSYEQYF. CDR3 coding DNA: TGTGCCACTTCCCCGGGACAGGGATCCTACGAGCAGTACTTC.

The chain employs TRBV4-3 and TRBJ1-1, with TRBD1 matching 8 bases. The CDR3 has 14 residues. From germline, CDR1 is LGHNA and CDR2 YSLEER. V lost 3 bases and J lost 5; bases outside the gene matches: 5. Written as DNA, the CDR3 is TGCGCCAGCAGCCAGACACAGGGGGGGACTGAAGCTTTCTTT. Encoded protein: CASSQTQGGTEAFF.

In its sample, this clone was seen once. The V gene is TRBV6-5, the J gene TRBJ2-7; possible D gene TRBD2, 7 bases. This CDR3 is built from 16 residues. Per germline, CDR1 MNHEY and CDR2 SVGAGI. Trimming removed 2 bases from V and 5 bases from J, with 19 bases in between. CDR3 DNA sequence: TGTGCCAGCAGTTACGGGGCGGGAGACAGGCCCCACGAGCAGTACTTC. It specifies CASSYGAGDRPHEQYF.

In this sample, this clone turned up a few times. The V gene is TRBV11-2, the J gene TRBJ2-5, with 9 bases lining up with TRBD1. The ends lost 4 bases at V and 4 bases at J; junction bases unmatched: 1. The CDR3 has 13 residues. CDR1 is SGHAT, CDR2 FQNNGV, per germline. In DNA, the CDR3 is TGTGCCAGCAGCTCGGACAGGGGAGAGACCCAGTACTTC. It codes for CASSSDRGETQYF. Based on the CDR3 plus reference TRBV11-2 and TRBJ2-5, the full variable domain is EAGVAQSPRYKIIEKRQSVAFWCNPISGHATLYWYQQILGQGPKLLIQFQNNGVVDDSQLPKDRFSAERLKGVDSTLKIQPAKLEDSAVYLCASSSDRGETQYFGPGTRLLVL.

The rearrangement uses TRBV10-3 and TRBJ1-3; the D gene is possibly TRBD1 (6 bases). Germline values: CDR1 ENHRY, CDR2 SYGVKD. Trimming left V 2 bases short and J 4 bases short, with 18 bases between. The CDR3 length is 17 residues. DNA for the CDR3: TGTGCCATCAGTGAGCCGCGGACAGCCAGAACGGGAAACACCATATATTTT. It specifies CAISEPRTARTGNTIYF.

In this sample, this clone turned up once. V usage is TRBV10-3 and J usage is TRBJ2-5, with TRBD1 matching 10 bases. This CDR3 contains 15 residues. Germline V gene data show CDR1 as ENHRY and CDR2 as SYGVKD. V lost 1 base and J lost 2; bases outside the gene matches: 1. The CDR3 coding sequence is TGTGCCATCAGTGAGTGGGACAGGGGACAAGAGACCCAGTACTTC. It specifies CAISEWDRGQETQYF.

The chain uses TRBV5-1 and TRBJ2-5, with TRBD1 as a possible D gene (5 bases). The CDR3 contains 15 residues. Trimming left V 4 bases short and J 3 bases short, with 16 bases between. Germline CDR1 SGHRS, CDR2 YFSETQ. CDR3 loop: CASSPGGGAKETQYF. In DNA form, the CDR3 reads TGCGCCAGCAGCCCCGGCGGTGGGGCTAAAGAGACCCAGTACTTC.

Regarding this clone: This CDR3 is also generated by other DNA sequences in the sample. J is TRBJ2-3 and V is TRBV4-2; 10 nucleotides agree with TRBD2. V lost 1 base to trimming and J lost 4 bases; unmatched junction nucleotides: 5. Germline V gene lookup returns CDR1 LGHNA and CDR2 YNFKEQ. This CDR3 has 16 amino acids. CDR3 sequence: CASSQVASGGPDTQYF. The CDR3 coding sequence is TGTGCCAGCAGCCAAGTGGCTAGCGGGGGACCAGATACGCAGTATTTT.